The 20 T cell receptor beta chains listed next were all sequenced from one sample in a study of technical replicates of blood from a handful of donors. Produced via immunoSEQ multiplex PCR; TCRdb's table is partial and in-frame only. This sample has about 80,000 clones, with approximately 93% found just once. The sample consisted of T cells isolated from PBMCs. The receptors stem from a human donor in good health.

The V and J genes are TRBV12-5 and TRBJ1-5, with 10 positions matching TRBD1. Unmatched junction bases numbered 17, after V lost 6 bases and J lost 0 bases. This CDR3 is built from 20 residues. Germline V gives CDR1 LGHNT, CDR2 FRNRAP. CDR3 DNA sequence: TGTGCTAGTGGCCGCGGGGACCTTAGGGACAGGGGATTTAGCAATCAGCCCCAGCATTTT. The encoded protein is CASGRGDLRDRGFSNQPQHF.

The V and J genes are TRBV7-3 and TRBJ1-1; D uncertain. The V end lost 0 bases, the J end lost 3 bases, and 5 bases lay between the germline ends. The CDR3 loop spans 13 amino acids. Per germline, CDR1 SGHTA and CDR2 FQGTGA. Here the CDR3 DNA reads TGTGCCAGCAGCTTAACGGAGCACACTGAAGCTTTCTTT. Translating it yields CASSLTEHTEAFF.

This chain links TRBV2 with TRBJ1-2, with D unclear. V was pared by 2 bases and J by 4 bases, with 8 bases between. The V gene's germline CDR1 is SNHLY and CDR2 FYNNEI. This CDR3 comprises 13 residues. The CDR3 is CASSERQIYGYTF. CDR3 DNA sequence: TGTGCCAGCAGTGAACGCCAGATCTATGGCTACACCTTC.

This CDR3 is CASSPPQVSSYEQYF. The CDR3 DNA is TGTGCCAGCTCACCACCCCAGGTTTCCTCCTACGAGCAGTACTTC. The V and J genes are TRBV18 and TRBJ2-7, with no clear D. V gave up 0 bases and J gave up 0 bases, with 9 bases separating them. The CDR3 loop spans 15 amino acids. The V gene's germline CDR1 is KGHSH and CDR2 LQKENI.

About this clone: At one boundary the junction diverges from the germline segment, which might be a read error. J is TRBJ2-2 and V is TRBV27; a possible D gene is TRBD2 (6 bases). The CDR3 has 14 residues. Germline V gene data show CDR1 as MNHEY and CDR2 as SMNVEV (reference sequence). The CDR3 DNA reads TGTGCCAGCAGTTATCTGGAGGGTACCGCGGAGCTGTTTTTT. It yields the protein CASSYLEGTAELFF.

The CDR3 is CASSTSGGEGYTF. CDR3 sequence (DNA): TGCGCCAGCAGCACGTCAGGAGGAGAGGGCTACACCTTC. This chain uses TRBV5-1 with TRBJ1-2; D ambiguous. The CDR3 length is 13 residues. Germline V gives CDR1 SGHRS, CDR2 YFSETQ. V was trimmed by 4 bases and J by 8 bases, leaving 15 bases between them.

The rearrangement links TRBV18 to TRBJ2-7; no reliable D call. Germline V gene sequence: CDR1 KGHSH, CDR2 LQKENI. The CDR3 consists of 14 residues. Trimming removed 5 bases from V and 1 base from J, with 12 bases in between. CDR3 protein: CASSTGVDSYEQYF. Here the CDR3 DNA reads TGTGCCAGCTCAACCGGAGTCGATTCCTACGAGCAGTACTTC. The whole variable domain, remainder taken from reference TRBV18 and TRBJ2-7, is NAGVMQNPRHLVRRRGQEARLRCSPMKGHSHVYWYRQLPEEGLKFMVYLQKENIIDESGMPKERFSAEFPKEGPSILRIQQVVRGDSAAYFCASSTGVDSYEQYFGPGTRLTVT.

V gene TRBV28 combines with J gene TRBJ1-5; possible D gene TRBD1, 5 bases. Germline V lookup: CDR1 MDHEN, CDR2 SYDVKM. CDR3 length: 14 amino acids. V was pared by 5 bases and J by 5 bases, with 13 bases between. The CDR3 DNA is TGTGCCAGCAGTGGGCCGGGGGGACATCAGCCCCAGCATTTT. Protein: CASSGPGGHQPQHF.

The chain couples TRBV6-6 to TRBJ2-7; tentatively, D is TRBD1 (6 bases). Germline V gives CDR1 MNHNY, CDR2 SVGAGI (reference sequence). V lost 2 bases to trimming and J lost 0 bases, with 14 bases between them. The CDR3 is made up of 16 amino acids. DNA of the CDR3: TGTGCCAGCAGTTACCCTCCTGGGGGCTACTCCTACGAGCAGTACTTC. Translating it yields CASSYPPGGYSYEQYF.

CDR3 bases: TGTGCCAGCAGGGGACTAGCGGGAGATCTCCCCTACAATGAGCAGTTCTTC. This sequence encodes CASRGLAGDLPYNEQFF. This chain links TRBV2 with TRBJ2-1, with 14 positions matching TRBD2. Per germline, CDR1 SNHLY and CDR2 FYNNEI. This CDR3 contains 17 residues. V shed 6 bases, J shed 2 bases, and the junction held 6 bases outside the gene matches.

The chain uses TRBV6-4 and TRBJ2-1; D unclear. The germline V gene encodes CDR1 MRHNA and CDR2 SNTAGT. V was trimmed by 2 bases and J by 8 bases, leaving 4 bases between them. The CDR3 totals 11 residues. CDR3 amino acids: CASSDGHEQFF. The CDR3 nucleotides are TGTGCCAGCAGTGACGGCCATGAGCAGTTCTTC.

The DNA for the CDR3 is TGTGCCAGCAGTTATTACCCAGTGATTGGAAACACCATATATTTT. It specifies CASSYYPVIGNTIYF. The rearrangement uses TRBV6-6 and TRBJ1-3, with D unclear. Trimming took off 3 bases at V and 3 bases at J, with 12 bases between the two ends. Germline assignment: CDR1 MNHNY and CDR2 SVGAGI (reference sequence). This CDR3 is built from 15 residues.

The chain has TRBV28 and TRBJ2-7; TRBD2 aligns across 9 bases. The V gene end was trimmed by 3 bases and the J gene end by 3 bases; junction bases not matched to a gene: 15. The CDR3 spans 18 residues. Germline CDR1 MDHEN, CDR2 SYDVKM. CDR3 DNA sequence: TGTGCCAGCAGTTTCCCGGGGCTAGCGGGAACCGAGGACTACGAGCAGTACTTC. Its protein is CASSFPGLAGTEDYEQYF.

The chain uses TRBV27 and TRBJ2-7, with a tentative D call TRBD2 (6 bases). V lost 2 bases to trimming and J lost 2 bases, with 13 bases between them. Per the germline V gene, CDR1 is MNHEY and CDR2 is SMNVEV (reference sequence). The CDR3 runs 15 residues. This CDR3 reads CASSLAYGGPYEQYF. CDR3 nucleotides: TGTGCCAGCAGTTTAGCCTATGGAGGGCCCTACGAGCAGTACTTC.

This clone was counted once. The genes are TRBV2 and TRBJ2-2, with 9 nucleotides matching TRBD2. Germline V CDR1 and CDR2: SNHLY, FYNNEI. This CDR3 is 18 amino acids long. With 7 bases clipped from V and 2 bases from J, the junction kept 14 bases outside the gene matches. The CDR3 DNA sequence: TGTGCCAGCAAAGGGCTAGCGGGAAAAGGTAGAAACACCGGGGAGCTGTTTTTT. This codes for CASKGLAGKGRNTGELFF.

The chain employs TRBV30 and TRBJ1-2; perhaps TRBD1 as D (6 bases). V was shortened by 3 bases and J by 8 bases, with 13 bases between the two germline ends. Germline-derived CDR1 and CDR2 are GTSNPN and SVGIG (reference sequence). This CDR3 is built from 12 residues. CDR3 coding DNA: TGTGCCTGGAGAATCGCACAGGGAGGCTACACCTTC. Its protein product is CAWRIAQGGYTF.

A few counts support this clone. V usage is TRBV5-1 and J usage is TRBJ1-1; D is unclear. From germline, CDR1 is SGHRS and CDR2 YFSETQ. The ends were cut back, 0 bases at V and 0 bases at J, with 6 bases in the middle. This CDR3 contains 14 residues. The CDR3 coding sequence is TGCGCCAGCAGCTTGGACAGTATGAACACTGAAGCTTTCTTT. Its protein is CASSLDSMNTEAFF.

This clone was picked up one time. The genes are TRBV27 and TRBJ2-3; 10 nucleotides match TRBD2. The ends lost 8 bases at V and 0 bases at J; junction bases unmatched: 14. There are 18 residues in the CDR3. In germline, CDR1 is MNHEY, CDR2 SMNVEV (reference sequence). The CDR3 DNA follows: TGTGCCAGCGCAAAAAGACTAGCGGGTAGCACTAGCACAGATACGCAGTATTTT. Its translation: CASAKRLAGSTSTDTQYF.

CDR3 loop: CASSVQGRAEAFF. The DNA for the CDR3 is TGTGCCAGCAGTGTACAGGGTAGGGCTGAAGCTTTCTTT. This rearrangement joins TRBV2 to TRBJ1-1, with D perhaps TRBD1 (6 bases). The CDR3 sequence is 13 residues long. Germline loops: CDR1 SNHLY, CDR2 FYNNEI. Trimming left V 4 bases short and J 6 bases short, with 12 bases between.

The rearrangement joins TRBV10-3 to TRBJ1-2, with D possibly matching TRBD1 (5 bases). Per the germline V gene, CDR1 is ENHRY and CDR2 is SYGVKD. This CDR3 is 11 amino acids long. The germline V and J ends were trimmed by 5 bases and 7 bases, with 8 bases remaining between them. The CDR3 nucleotides are TGTGCCATCAGTAGGGGAGGTGGCTACACCTTC. Its translation: CAISRGGGYTF.